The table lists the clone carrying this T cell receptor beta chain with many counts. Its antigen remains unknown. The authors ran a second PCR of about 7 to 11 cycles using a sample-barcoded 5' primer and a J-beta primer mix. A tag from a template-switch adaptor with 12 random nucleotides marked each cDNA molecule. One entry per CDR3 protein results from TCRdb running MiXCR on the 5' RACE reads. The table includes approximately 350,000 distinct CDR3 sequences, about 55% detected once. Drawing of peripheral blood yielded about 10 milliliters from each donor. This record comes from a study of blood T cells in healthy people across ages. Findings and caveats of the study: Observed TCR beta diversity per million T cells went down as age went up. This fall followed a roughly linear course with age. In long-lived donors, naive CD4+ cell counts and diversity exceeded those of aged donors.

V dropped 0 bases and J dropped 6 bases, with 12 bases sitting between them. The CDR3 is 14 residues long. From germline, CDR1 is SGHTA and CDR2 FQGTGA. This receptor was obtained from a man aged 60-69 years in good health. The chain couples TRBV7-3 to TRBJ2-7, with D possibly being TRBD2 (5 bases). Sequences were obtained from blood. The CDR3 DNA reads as TGTGCCAGCAGCTTAACTAATCTAGCCCCCGAGCAGTACTTC. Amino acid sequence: CASSLTNLAPEQYF.